This T cell receptor beta chain emerged from a study of shared clonotypes between healthy human individuals. Assay: immunoSEQ multiplex PCR; the TCRdb copy retains only in-frame clones and omits some. The data hold a few million clones, with 90% to 97% observed a single time. For this clone: The antigen remains unidentified.

Study-level results: Clonotypes shared by all four donors outscored non-shared clonotypes in generation probability. Memory subsets generally showed lower estimated richness than naive subsets.

Per the germline V gene, CDR1 is GTSNPN and CDR2 is SVGIG (reference sequence). Trimming cost V 0 bases and J 8 bases, with 11 bases left between them. The length of the CDR3 is 13 residues. This chain links TRBV30 with TRBJ2-1; the D gene is possibly TRBD2 (5 bases). This receptor was taken from a young man in good health. Specimen: naive CD4+ T cells sorted from blood. Subset specified: CD45RA+ positively selected. The CDR3 nucleotides are TGTGCCTGGAGTGTCGGGATTCTCGATGAGCAGTTCTTC. Amino acids: CAWSVGILDEQFF.